Listed below are T cell receptor beta chains from one sample, sequenced in a study of CD8 T cells in Susac syndrome. One entry per CDR3 protein results from TCRdb running MiXCR on the immunoSEQ multiplex PCR reads. Among more than 200,000 distinct CDR3 sequences listed, about 93% were seen once. Sequenced input: CD8+ T cells from PBMCs. The receptor source for this set is a human donor with multiple sclerosis. Both conserved end residues are part of each CDR3. A D gene is named only where the DNA matches it firmly. Some rows have no size entry. The others give once, few or many, or a class for an expanded clone.

V: TRBV30; D: TRBD1; size: few; J: TRBJ2-7; DNA: TGTGCCTGGGACCAGGGGGCGAGCTACGAGCAGTACTTC; CDR3: CAWDQGASYEQYF
V: TRBV7-9; D: -; size: -; J: TRBJ1-4; DNA: TGTGCCAGCAGCCCTCCGGGGGCAGCTAATGAAAAACTGTTTTTT; CDR3: CASSPPGAANEKLFF
V: TRBV5-6; D: -; size: -; J: TRBJ2-7; DNA: TGTGCCAGCAGCTTGGCCGGGTCGGAACAGTACTTC; CDR3: CASSLAGSEQYF
V: TRBV11-3; D: -; size: few; J: TRBJ2-7; DNA: TGTGCCAGCAGCTTAGATCCACCCGGGGTAGGGGACGACGAGCAGTACTTC; CDR3: CASSLDPPGVGDDEQYF
V: TRBV6-1; D: -; size: -; J: TRBJ2-5; DNA: TGTGCCAGCAGTGAATGGGGCGGGGTCGGTCGGGAGACCCAGTACTTC; CDR3: CASSEWGGVGRETQYF
V: TRBV11-1; D: -; size: -; J: TRBJ2-1; DNA: TGTGCCAGCAGCTTAGCGTACGGAAGCTCCTACAATGAGCAGTTCTTC; CDR3: CASSLAYGSSYNEQFF
V: TRBV27; D: TRBD2; size: -; J: TRBJ2-3; DNA: TGTGCCAGCAGTTTCGTGGGTCCAGCGGGGGGGCCGGATACGCAGTATTTT; CDR3: CASSFVGPAGGPDTQYF
V: TRBV4-3; D: -; size: -; J: TRBJ1-3; DNA: TGCGCCAGCAGCCAAGATCGGCGGGGGTCTGGAAACACCATATATTTT; CDR3: CASSQDRRGSGNTIYF
V: TRBV20-1; D: -; size: once; J: TRBJ1-5; DNA: TGCAGTGCTAGAGAGCGGGGACTAAGCAATCAGCCCCAGCATTTT; CDR3: CSARERGLSNQPQHF
V: TRBV29-1; D: TRBD2; size: -; J: TRBJ2-2; DNA: TGCAGCGCCAAGGGACTAGCGGGAAGGGAGCTGTTTTTT; CDR3: CSAKGLAGRELFF
V: TRBV21-1; D: -; size: -; J: TRBJ1-5; DNA: TGTGCCAGCAGCAAAGCCCTTACAGGCCGACAGCCCCAGCATTTT; CDR3: CASSKALTGRQPQHF
V: TRBV24-1; D: -; size: few; J: TRBJ1-5; DNA: TGTGCCACCAGTGATTTGAGTAGCAATCAGCCCCAGCATTTT; CDR3: CATSDLSSNQPQHF
V: TRBV24-1; D: -; size: -; J: TRBJ2-3; DNA: TGTGCCACCAGTGACCCCGTGGGCGAGTTCTACACAGATACGCAGTATTTT; CDR3: CATSDPVGEFYTDTQYF
V: TRBV4-1; D: TRBD2; size: -; J: TRBJ2-1; DNA: TGCGCCAGCAGCCCTGGGGCACTAGCGGGACTCTACAATGAGCAGTTCTTC; CDR3: CASSPGALAGLYNEQFF
V: TRBV25-1; D: -; size: -; J: TRBJ1-1; DNA: TGTGCCAGCAGTGAAGAGTGGGTAGGGGGAAGGACCACTGAAGCTTTCTTT; CDR3: CASSEEWVGGRTTEAFF
V: TRBV3-1; D: -; size: -; J: TRBJ2-1; DNA: TGTGCCAGCAGCCACCCCTTGGTCGCGGATGAGCAGTTCTTC; CDR3: CASSHPLVADEQFF
V: TRBV5-8; D: -; size: -; J: TRBJ2-7; DNA: TGTGCCAGCAGCTTGGAGCGGTCCGACGACCAGCAGTACTTC; CDR3: CASSLERSDDQQYF
V: TRBV19; D: -; size: -; J: TRBJ2-3; DNA: TGTGCCAGTAGTATGAGGGCAGGGGCGAAAGATACGCAGTATTTT; CDR3: CASSMRAGAKDTQYF
V: TRBV2; D: -; size: once; J: TRBJ2-7; DNA: TGTGCCTCTCTCGGCAGGCCCAATACCCACTCCGAGCAGTACTTC; CDR3: CASLGRPNTHSEQYF
V: TRBV7-3; D: TRBD2; size: -; J: TRBJ2-3; DNA: TGTGCCAGCAGTTCTACTAGCGATAGCACAGATACGCAGTATTTT; CDR3: CASSSTSDSTDTQYF
V: TRBV20-1; D: -; size: -; J: TRBJ2-2; DNA: TGCAGTGCTCGAGGTGGGGACCGGAACACCGGGGAGCTGTTTTTT; CDR3: CSARGGDRNTGELFF
V: TRBV30; D: -; size: -; J: TRBJ2-2; DNA: TGTGCCTGGAGTACGAAGTCCGGGACGAACACCGGGGAGCTGTTTTTT; CDR3: CAWSTKSGTNTGELFF
V: TRBV12-3/TRBV12-4; D: -; size: -; J: TRBJ2-5; DNA: TGTGCCAGCAGTTCCCTGACGGAGACCCAGTACTTC; CDR3: CASSSLTETQYF
V: TRBV27; D: -; size: few; J: TRBJ2-6; DNA: TGTGCCAGCAGTTTATCTGGCTCTGGGGCCAACGTCCTGACTTTC; CDR3: CASSLSGSGANVLTF
V: TRBV27; D: -; size: -; J: TRBJ2-7; DNA: TGTGCCAGCAGTCCACTCGGCCTAATCTACGAGCAGTACTTC; CDR3: CASSPLGLIYEQYF
V: TRBV7-9; D: -; size: once; J: TRBJ1-3; DNA: TGTGCCAGCAGTCGACAGACCTCTGGAAACACCATATATTTT; CDR3: CASSRQTSGNTIYF
V: TRBV6-2/TRBV6-3; D: -; size: -; J: TRBJ2-7; DNA: TGTGCCAGCAAGGTTTCATCCGGGTTAAGGTACGAGCAGTACTTC; CDR3: CASKVSSGLRYEQYF
V: TRBV4-2; D: TRBD2; size: -; J: TRBJ2-4; DNA: TGTGCCAGCAGCCCAGCGGGGAACATTCAGTACTTC; CDR3: CASSPAGNIQYF
V: TRBV15; D: -; size: -; J: TRBJ2-1; DNA: TGTGCCACCAGCAGCAGCGTAAGCAGCTCCTACAATGAGCAGTTCTTC; CDR3: CATSSSVSSSYNEQFF
V: TRBV6-4; D: -; size: -; J: TRBJ2-1; DNA: TGTGCCAGCAGTGACTCGTATGGGCCCCCCTACAATGAGCAGTTCTTC; CDR3: CASSDSYGPPYNEQFF